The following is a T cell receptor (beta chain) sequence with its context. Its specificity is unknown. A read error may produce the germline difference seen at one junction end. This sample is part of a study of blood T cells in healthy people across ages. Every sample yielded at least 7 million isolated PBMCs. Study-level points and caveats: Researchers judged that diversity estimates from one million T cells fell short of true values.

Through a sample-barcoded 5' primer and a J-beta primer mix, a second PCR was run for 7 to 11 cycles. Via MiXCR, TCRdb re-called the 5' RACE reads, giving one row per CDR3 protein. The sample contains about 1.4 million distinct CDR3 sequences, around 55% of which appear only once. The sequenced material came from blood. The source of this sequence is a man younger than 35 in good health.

DNA for the CDR3: TGTGCCATCAGCAGAGAAGTGGAGGTCTATTTCAATGAGCAGTTCTTC. This encodes CAISREVEVYFNEQFF. The rearrangement links TRBV15 to TRBJ2-1; the D gene is possibly TRBD2 (5 bases). CDR1 and CDR2 from the germline V gene are LNHNV and YYDKDF (reference sequence). CDR3 length equals 16 residues.